This T cell receptor beta chain emerged from a study of blood T cell repertoires in COVID-19. Across the study: Donors in the United States, Italy and Spain gave samples during acute or convalescent COVID-19.

Data came from immunoSEQ multiplex PCR; TCRdb stores just in-frame clones and leaves some out. The sample lists about 72,000 clones, around nine tenths seen once, with around 13% in the top ten. The sequenced sample consisted of peripheral blood. This TCR derives from a woman aged 60-75 years with acute or convalescent COVID-19.

CDR3 nucleotide sequence: TGTGCCAGCAGTTACCTAGCCAGCACAGATACGCAGTATTTT. Protein product: CASSYLASTDTQYF. The V gene is TRBV6-6, the J gene TRBJ2-3; D may be TRBD2 (5 bases). V gave up 2 bases and J gave up 0 bases, with 6 bases separating them. The CDR3 runs to 14 residues. The germline CDR1 and CDR2 sequences are MNHNY and SVGAGI (reference sequence).